Reported below is one T cell receptor beta chain. The antigen remains unidentified. Germline CDR1 is MGHRA and CDR2 is YSYEKL. CDR3 size: 11 residues. This entry is derived from a study of blood T cells in healthy people across ages. The authors ran a second PCR of roughly 6 to 12 cycles using a sample-barcoded 5' primer and a J-beta primer mix. TCRdb reprocessed the 5' RACE reads with MiXCR, giving one entry per CDR3 protein. The sample includes 600,000 to 1,000,000 distinct CDR3 sequences, roughly 25% of them seen just once. Whole-study results and caveats: It was not known whether donors were CMV positive (a possible confounder of expanded clonotype changes).

This sample was also put to use in a study of T cells of mothers and their children. That study reports: Every mother produced more than 8 million TCR beta CDR3 reads, whereas every child provided approximately 3 million. In related and unrelated pairs alike, thymic selection shapes TCR recombination output, with inherited differences minor.

The material sequenced was blood. The receptor was derived from a boy younger than 18 in good health. The gene calls are TRBV4-1 and TRBJ2-5; no clear D. The J call could be wrong; TRBJ2-7 is a better fit for the DNA end. The CDR3 nucleotides are TGCGCCAGCAGCCAGGATAGCGAGCAGTACTTC. This sequence encodes CASSQDSEQYF.